A selection of T cell receptor beta chains follows, all from one sample in a study of shared clonotypes between healthy human individuals. The table came from immunoSEQ multiplex PCR; TCRdb's copy has only in-frame clones and leaves some out. The sample contains about 870,000 clones, approximately 92% of which appear only once. The sample was naive CD8+ T cells sorted from blood. These receptors were collected from a man aged 25 to 45 in good health. Both conserved end residues are part of each CDR3. Fields, in order: V gene, J gene, clone size, D gene, CDR3 length, CDR3 protein, CDR3 DNA. The D gene is left open where the match is weak. Only some rows state a clone size, as once, few, many or a class for expanded clones.

V gene: TRBV2
J gene: TRBJ1-1
clone size: .
D gene: .
CDR3 length: 14
CDR3 protein: CASSDEGLNTEAFF
CDR3 DNA: TGTGCCAGCAGTGATGAGGGGCTGAACACTGAAGCTTTCTTT

V gene: TRBV7-8
J gene: TRBJ2-3
clone size: .
D gene: .
CDR3 length: 14
CDR3 protein: CASSPRGITDTQYF
CDR3 DNA: TGTGCCAGCAGCCCCCGAGGGATCACAGATACGCAGTATTTT

V gene: TRBV15
J gene: TRBJ2-1
clone size: .
D gene: TRBD2
CDR3 length: 16
CDR3 protein: CATSRDRLAGYNEQFF
CDR3 DNA: TGTGCCACCAGCAGAGATCGCCTAGCGGGGTACAATGAGCAGTTCTTC

V gene: TRBV7-2
J gene: TRBJ1-5
clone size: .
D gene: .
CDR3 length: 13
CDR3 protein: CASSLALVEPQHF
CDR3 DNA: TGTGCCAGCAGCTTAGCTTTGGTTGAGCCCCAGCATTTT

V gene: TRBV5-6
J gene: TRBJ1-2
clone size: few
D gene: .
CDR3 length: 12
CDR3 protein: CASSLDNTGYTF
CDR3 DNA: TGTGCCAGCAGCTTGGACAACACTGGCTACACCTTC

V gene: TRBV6-4
J gene: TRBJ2-1
clone size: .
D gene: .
CDR3 length: 16
CDR3 protein: CASSDSVSGMGNEQFF
CDR3 DNA: TGTGCCAGCAGTGACTCAGTCTCCGGGATGGGCAATGAGCAGTTCTTC

V gene: TRBV19
J gene: TRBJ2-3
clone size: .
D gene: .
CDR3 length: 13
CDR3 protein: CASSQGSTDTQYF
CDR3 DNA: TGTGCCAGTAGTCAGGGGAGCACAGATACGCAGTATTTT

V gene: TRBV7-9
J gene: TRBJ1-5
clone size: .
D gene: .
CDR3 length: 14
CDR3 protein: CASSLAGSNQPQHF
CDR3 DNA: TGTGCCAGCAGCTTGGCGGGGTCAAATCAGCCCCAGCATTTT

V gene: TRBV7-8
J gene: TRBJ2-5
clone size: .
D gene: .
CDR3 length: 12
CDR3 protein: CASSLRAETQYF
CDR3 DNA: TGTGCCAGCAGCTTACGGGCGGAGACCCAGTACTTC

V gene: TRBV5-5
J gene: TRBJ2-7
clone size: .
D gene: .
CDR3 length: 13
CDR3 protein: CASSSNEGYEQYF
CDR3 DNA: TGTGCCAGCAGCTCAAATGAGGGGTACGAGCAGTACTTC

V gene: TRBV4-3
J gene: TRBJ2-7
clone size: .
D gene: TRBD2
CDR3 length: 16
CDR3 protein: CASSQDPAGGTYEQYF
CDR3 DNA: TGCGCCAGCAGCCAAGACCCAGCGGGAGGTACCTACGAGCAGTACTTC

V gene: TRBV14
J gene: TRBJ2-5
clone size: .
D gene: TRBD1
CDR3 length: 15
CDR3 protein: CASSHSRDSLKTQYF
CDR3 DNA: TGTGCCAGCAGCCATTCCCGGGACAGCCTTAAGACCCAGTACTTC

V gene: TRBV30
J gene: TRBJ2-1
clone size: few
D gene: .
CDR3 length: 15
CDR3 protein: CAWTRGVSSYNEQFF
CDR3 DNA: TGTGCCTGGACCCGAGGTGTAAGCTCCTACAATGAGCAGTTCTTC

V gene: TRBV27
J gene: TRBJ2-7
clone size: once
D gene: .
CDR3 length: 12
CDR3 protein: CASSKGRGEQYF
CDR3 DNA: TGTGCCAGCAGTAAGGGACGAGGCGAGCAGTACTTC

V gene: TRBV4-1
J gene: TRBJ2-5
clone size: .
D gene: .
CDR3 length: 13
CDR3 protein: CASRQEGRETQYF
CDR3 DNA: TGCGCCAGCAGGCAGGAGGGCCGGGAGACCCAGTACTTC

V gene: TRBV27
J gene: TRBJ1-2
clone size: .
D gene: .
CDR3 length: 14
CDR3 protein: CASRGDRLVGGYTF
CDR3 DNA: TGTGCCAGCAGGGGGGACCGTTTAGTCGGTGGCTACACCTTC

V gene: TRBV27
J gene: TRBJ2-1
clone size: once
D gene: .
CDR3 length: 15
CDR3 protein: CASSLPGETRNEQFF
CDR3 DNA: TGTGCCAGCAGTTTACCGGGAGAAACTAGGAATGAGCAGTTCTTC

V gene: TRBV29-1
J gene: TRBJ2-7
clone size: .
D gene: TRBD2
CDR3 length: 14
CDR3 protein: CSVGRLAGGYEQYF
CDR3 DNA: TGCAGCGTTGGGCGCCTAGCGGGAGGCTACGAGCAGTACTTC